This TCR beta chain came from a study of T cells in localized non-small cell lung cancer (dated by TCRdb to about 2020). In the study overall: The study examined T cell repertoires in hundreds of patients with early-stage NSCLC and compared tumors with uninvolved tumor-adjacent lungs. A mean age of about 66 years was recorded for the NSCLC patients, of whom 129 were male and about a hundred were female. All 230 or so NSCLC patients in the cohort were treatment-naive and had localized lung tumors that were resected.

TCR beta CDR3 regions were sequenced from DNA using the immunoSEQ Assay. Per the original workflow: To compute T cell density, TCR beta template counts were normalized to usable DNA, which was estimated by amplifying housekeeping genes. Using the preseqR package, richness was estimated by extrapolating to 120,000 templates for tissue samples and 400,000 templates for PBMC samples. Clonality was defined by subtracting Pielou's evenness from one. To identify tissue-enriched TCRs, differential abundance testing was run on productive amino-acid clonotypes with a minimum total count of 5 and an alpha of 0.1. The Jaccard Index and the Morisita Overlap Index were used to measure how much the repertoires overlapped between compartments. GLIPH clustered TCR beta CDR3s with public tetramer-defined viral CDR3s; viral motifs required at least three viral sequences plus V-gene enrichment. Sourced from immuneACCESS, this table was stored by TCRdb with only in-frame sequences that have V and J called. A share of the clones is absent; for the studies checked, an unresolved V gene accounts for under half, and the remainder has no known explanation. The V and J calls and clone size come from that table; D and trimming were worked out from the DNA. Within this sample are 4,000 to 5,500 clones, with about 32% of them counted one time only. The ten largest make up 12% of the sample.

At diagnosis, peripheral blood, uninvolved tumor-adjacent lung and tumor were collected and were preserved as a mix of fresh-frozen and FFPE material. What the study reported, not specific to this receptor: A median of around 57 of the top 100 tumor clones turned up in the paired uninvolved adjacent lung, and 25 to 30 of those clones also ranked among the top 100 of that same adjacent lung. Because the study design was exploratory, TCR variables were selected using unadjusted p-values without false-discovery rate correction. Because multi-region tumor sequencing was not done, intratumor heterogeneity could not be ruled out. Higher T cell density in blood was associated with longer overall survival, whereas higher clonality in adjacent lung was associated with shorter survival. Uninvolved tumor-adjacent lung showed the highest T cell clonality, higher than tumor, which suggests more focused antigenic responses in the adjacent lung.

Cut back by 5 bases and 0 bases, the V and J ends lie 7 bases apart. The CDR3 starts with the cysteine, ends with the phenylalanine, and has 14 residues. Kept here is only the CDR3 DNA, which spans 42 bases and is read in frame from base 1. From a lookup of the germline V gene, CDR1 and CDR2 are SGHNT and YENEEA. A note on this clone: Its cognate antigen has yet to be identified. Base qualities were left out, and no much larger clone turns up one base away.

The source was lung tumor tissue, collected before any cancer treatment. The chain is made from TRBV11-3 and TRBJ1-4; no confident D gene assignment can be made. The receptor comes from a male donor at least 60 years old with stage III lung adenocarcinoma. The encoded CDR3 is CASSRGTTNEKLFF. The nucleotide sequence is TGTGCCAGCAGCCGCGGAACAACTAATGAAAAACTGTTTTTT.